Listed below are T cell receptor beta chains from one sample, sequenced in a study of cytomegalovirus exposure and HLA in healthy donors. Libraries were prepared by immunoSEQ multiplex PCR; TCRdb keeps only in-frame clonotypes and omits some of them. The sample comprises about 140,000 clones, about 80% of which are singletons, and approximately 2.1% rests with the top ten. Sequencing was performed on PBMCs. All receptors come from a man under 40 in good health and CMV-seronegative. CDR3s include the opening cysteine and the closing phenylalanine or tryptophan. The D gene is left open where the match is weak. Size is omitted from some rows. Given values are once, few, many or a class for expanded clones.

v_call	d_call	clone_size	j_call	cdr3_aa	cdr3_nt
TRBV28	TRBD1	-	TRBJ2-7	CASSPLRDRGYEQYF	TGTGCCAGCAGTCCCCTCCGGGACAGGGGCTACGAGCAGTACTTC
TRBV5-6	-	once	TRBJ1-2	CASSSRGVVYGYTF	TGTGCCAGCAGCTCCCGGGGGGTCGTCTATGGCTACACCTTC
TRBV5-1	-	-	TRBJ2-7	CASSFQGAKNEQYF	TGCGCCAGCAGCTTTCAAGGGGCGAAAAACGAGCAGTACTTC
TRBV2	TRBD2	-	TRBJ2-1	CASSEGRTSGGENEQFF	TGTGCCAGCAGTGAGGGCCGGACTAGCGGGGGGGAGAATGAGCAGTTCTTC
TRBV6-6	-	-	TRBJ1-1	CASSSQGLNTEAFF	TGTGCCAGCAGTTCCCAGGGATTGAACACTGAAGCTTTCTTT
TRBV28	TRBD1	-	TRBJ2-1	CASRGTGGIRSNEQFF	TGTGCCAGCAGGGGGACAGGGGGCATCAGAAGCAATGAGCAGTTCTTC
TRBV7-7	TRBD2	-	TRBJ2-5	CASSRDYARETQYF	TGTGCCAGCAGCAGGGACTACGCGCGGGAGACCCAGTACTTC
TRBV29-1	TRBD2	-	TRBJ2-1	CSVESSGSSYNEQFF	TGCAGCGTTGAGTCCAGCGGGAGCTCCTACAATGAGCAGTTCTTC
TRBV19	TRBD1	-	TRBJ2-2	CASRSGTGRGTGELFF	TGTGCCAGTAGGTCCGGGACAGGGAGGGGCACCGGGGAGCTGTTTTTT
TRBV6-5	-	-	TRBJ2-1	CASRPWDISYNEQFF	TGTGCCAGCAGGCCTTGGGACATTTCCTACAATGAGCAGTTCTTC
TRBV7-8	-	few	TRBJ1-1	CASSLTGYTEAFF	TGTGCCAGCAGCTTAACAGGGTACACTGAAGCTTTCTTT
TRBV28	-	-	TRBJ1-2	CASSFGRNYGYTF	TGTGCCAGCAGTTTTGGCAGGAACTATGGCTACACCTTC
TRBV5-6	-	few	TRBJ1-4	CASSLTGPTNEKLFF	TGTGCCAGCAGCCTTACAGGTCCAACTAATGAAAAACTGTTTTTT
TRBV7-2	TRBD2	-	TRBJ2-7	CASSSSGVQYF	TGTGCCAGCAGCTCCAGCGGGGTGCAGTACTTC
TRBV11-2	-	-	TRBJ2-3	CASSTFRDYTDTQYF	TGTGCCAGCAGCACCTTCCGGGATTACACAGATACGCAGTATTTT
TRBV4-1	-	-	TRBJ1-5	CASSQDSYNQPQHF	TGCGCCAGCAGCCAAGACAGTTACAATCAGCCCCAGCATTTT
TRBV6-1	-	-	TRBJ1-5	CASSGELNQPQHF	TGTGCCAGCAGTGGAGAGCTCAATCAGCCCCAGCATTTT
TRBV28	TRBD1	-	TRBJ1-6	CASSPDRGSHSYNSPLHF	TGTGCCAGCAGCCCCGACAGGGGATCCCACTCCTATAATTCACCCCTCCACTTT
TRBV6-5	-	-	TRBJ1-1	CASREQMNTEAFF	TGTGCCAGCAGAGAACAGATGAACACTGAAGCTTTCTTT
TRBV2	-	-	TRBJ1-2	CASSTRQEYGYTF	TGTGCCAGCAGTACTCGCCAGGAATATGGCTACACCTTC
TRBV25-1	-	-	TRBJ1-1	CASSEYFGITDGMGAFF	TGTGCCAGCAGTGAATATTTCGGGATAACTGACGGGATGGGGGCTTTCTTT
TRBV5-4	TRBD2	-	TRBJ2-5	CASSLAGTSGIETQYF	TGTGCCAGCAGCCTAGCCGGGACTAGCGGCATTGAGACCCAGTACTTC
TRBV29-1	TRBD1	-	TRBJ2-5	CSASTGGGETQYF	TGCAGCGCTTCCACAGGGGGCGGGGAGACCCAGTACTTC
TRBV2	TRBD1	-	TRBJ1-2	CASSRTGVGGYTF	TGTGCCAGCAGCCGGACAGGGGTTGGCGGCTACACCTTC
TRBV14	-	-	TRBJ2-1	CASSPDWSPAYNEQFF	TGTGCCAGCAGCCCCGACTGGTCCCCGGCCTACAATGAGCAGTTCTTC
TRBV5-4	TRBD2	-	TRBJ2-7	CASSPTSGDSYEQYF	TGTGCCAGCAGCCCTACTAGCGGGGATTCATACGAGCAGTACTTC
TRBV6-1	TRBD1	-	TRBJ1-2	CASSETPGQNYGYTF	TGTGCCAGCAGTGAAACCCCGGGACAGAACTATGGCTACACCTTC
TRBV5-1	-	-	TRBJ1-1	CASRDAGIEAFF	TGCGCCAGCAGGGACGCGGGGATCGAAGCTTTCTTT
TRBV30	-	once	TRBJ2-7	CAWSPGLTSYEQYF	TGTGCCTGGAGTCCAGGACTCACCTCCTACGAGCAGTACTTC
TRBV4-1	TRBD1	-	TRBJ2-7	CASSPGQGPSYEQYF	TGCGCCAGCAGCCCCGGACAGGGTCCCTCCTACGAGCAGTACTTC
TRBV2	TRBD1	-	TRBJ2-7	CASRRGQVGEQYF	TGTGCCAGCAGAAGGGGACAGGTCGGCGAGCAGTACTTC
TRBV4-1	TRBD1	-	TRBJ2-7	CASSSRTGSYEQYF	TGCGCCAGCAGCTCCCGGACAGGATCCTACGAGCAGTACTTC
TRBV4-1	-	few	TRBJ2-7	CASSQDIYSREQYF	TGCGCCAGCAGCCAAGATATCTACAGTCGGGAGCAGTACTTC
TRBV5-1	TRBD2	-	TRBJ2-1	CASSLAREHDEQFF	TGCGCCAGCAGCTTGGCGCGGGAGCACGATGAGCAGTTCTTC
TRBV2	TRBD1	-	TRBJ1-1	CASSRDRATEAFF	TGTGCCAGCAGTCGAGACAGGGCTACTGAAGCTTTCTTT
TRBV7-9	TRBD1	-	TRBJ1-4	CASSLVRTGNEKLFF	TGTGCCAGCAGCTTAGTAAGGACAGGGAATGAAAAACTGTTTTTT
TRBV10-1	TRBD2	-	TRBJ2-5	CASSESGLAGGLRWETQYF	TGCGCCAGCAGTGAGTCAGGACTAGCGGGAGGATTGAGATGGGAGACCCAGTACTTC
TRBV25-1	-	-	TRBJ1-1	CASTRGGPNTEAFF	TGTGCCAGCACCCGAGGGGGACCGAACACTGAAGCTTTCTTT
TRBV28	-	-	TRBJ2-3	CASSASVYTDTQYF	TGTGCCAGCAGTGCTAGCGTCTACACAGATACGCAGTATTTT
TRBV7-2	-	few	TRBJ1-5	CASSFSSGGNQPQHF	TGTGCCAGCAGCTTCTCATCAGGGGGCAATCAGCCCCAGCATTTT
TRBV6-5	-	-	TRBJ1-4	CASSYLGATNEKLFF	TGTGCCAGCAGTTACCTGGGGGCGACTAATGAAAAACTGTTTTTT
TRBV6-1	-	-	TRBJ2-1	CASKAGIQNYNEQFF	TGTGCCAGCAAGGCCGGGATTCAGAACTACAATGAGCAGTTCTTC
TRBV7-8	TRBD1	-	TRBJ1-1	CASSTETGTEAFF	TGTGCCAGCAGCACCGAGACAGGGACTGAAGCTTTCTTT
TRBV4-1	-	-	TRBJ2-3	CASSHLFREVSDTQYF	TGCGCCAGCAGCCACCTATTCAGGGAGGTCAGTGATACGCAGTATTTT
TRBV6-1	-	once	TRBJ2-3	CASSGSRRGTDTQYF	TGTGCCAGCAGTGGTAGTAGAAGGGGTACAGATACGCAGTATTTT
TRBV5-1	TRBD1	-	TRBJ2-5	CASTPPGGGETQYF	TGCGCCAGCACGCCCCCAGGGGGCGGAGAGACCCAGTACTTC
TRBV6-5	TRBD1	few	TRBJ2-3	CASSRTGGTDTQYF	TGTGCCAGCAGTCGGACAGGGGGCACAGATACGCAGTATTTT
TRBV7-9	TRBD1	-	TRBJ1-3	CASSLGGTGTSSGNTIYF	TGTGCCAGCAGCTTAGGGGGGACAGGGACGAGCTCTGGAAACACCATATATTTT
TRBV5-1	-	-	TRBJ2-2	CASSLDGQATGELFF	TGCGCCAGCAGCTTGGATGGGCAGGCCACCGGGGAGCTGTTTTTT
TRBV30	TRBD2	-	TRBJ2-7	CACSRGTSEMSSYEQYF	TGTGCCTGCTCGAGAGGGACTAGCGAAATGAGCTCCTACGAGCAGTACTTC
TRBV2	-	-	TRBJ1-2	CASSEARAGYGYTF	TGTGCCAGCAGTGAAGCCAGGGCCGGCTATGGCTACACCTTC
TRBV9	-	-	TRBJ2-2	CASSEPLGVSNTGELFF	TGTGCCAGCAGCGAGCCCCTGGGAGTGTCGAACACCGGGGAGCTGTTTTTT
TRBV27	TRBD1	few	TRBJ2-3	CASRRDRVTDTQYF	TGTGCCAGCAGGAGGGACAGGGTCACAGATACGCAGTATTTT